The present TCR beta chain was sequenced within a study of T-cell memory formation after mild COVID-19. Constant-segment primers and 5'RACE yielded cDNA libraries for TCR alpha and TCR beta, each carrying sample barcodes and UMIs. TCRdb analysed the 5' RACE reads with MiXCR anew, one entry per CDR3 protein. The profile covers some 300,000 distinct CDR3 sequences, with roughly 19% appearing a single time and 21% taken by the ten largest. General study points: Certain responding clones were present in pre-infection memory, suggesting participation of cross-reactive memory.

The CDR3 is 15 residues long. Trimming stripped 6 bases from V and 2 bases from J, with 14 bases between. Germline-derived CDR1 and CDR2 are SNHLY and FYNNEI. This clonotype was detected only a few times. The antigen remains unidentified. The clonotype was recovered from a young man who had mild COVID-19 (a few samples of this study predate the infection). Cell type and time point are not known. The specimen was PBMCs or a T cell subset sorted from them (not recorded which). This chain joins TRBV2 and TRBJ1-5, with a tentative D call TRBD1 (6 bases). The CDR3 region has the DNA TGTGCCAGCAGGGAGGACAGCGGGGGCAATCAGCCCCAGCATTTT. Protein sequence: CASREDSGGNQPQHF.